The 10 T cell receptor beta chains below were found in one sample sequenced in a study of radiotherapy plus CTLA-4 blockade in lung cancer. Only in-frame clones appear in the TCRdb table, and some are missing; sequencing was by immunoSEQ multiplex PCR. The table has about 45,000 clones, 73% seen once; the top ten hold around 3.3%. The sequencing here drew on peripheral blood, taken from a patient treated with radiotherapy plus ipilimumab. The receptors stem from a human donor with non-small cell lung cancer who had a complete response to radiotherapy plus ipilimumab.

The J gene is TRBJ1-1, the V gene TRBV19; unclear D gene. The V end was cut by 6 bases, the J end by 2 bases, with 10 bases between. Germline V gene sequence: CDR1 LNHDA, CDR2 SQIVND (reference sequence). The CDR3 is made up of 13 amino acids. The CDR3 DNA reads as TGTGCCAGTAGGGAGACCCCTAACACTGAAGCTTTCTTT. It yields the protein CASRETPNTEAFF.

V and J are TRBV19 and TRBJ2-7; D is ambiguous. The CDR3 runs to 13 residues. V was cut by 8 bases and J by 2 bases, with 13 bases left in between. Germline values: CDR1 LNHDA, CDR2 SQIVND (reference sequence). In nucleotides, the CDR3 is TGTGCCAGTTCCGTTCATCCAGCCTACGAGCAGTACTTC. This codes for CASSVHPAYEQYF.

This rearrangement joins TRBV10-3 to TRBJ2-1; possible D gene TRBD2, 6 bases. The CDR3 totals 14 residues. Trimming shortened V by 4 bases and J by 0 bases, and 7 bases separated the two germline ends. The germline V gene has CDR1 ENHRY and CDR2 SYGVKD. CDR3 region: CAISADYSYNEQFF. The CDR3 nucleotides are TGTGCCATCAGTGCGGACTACTCCTACAATGAGCAGTTCTTC.

This sequence joins TRBV18 and TRBJ2-5; 13 bases are shared with TRBD2. V gave up 3 bases and J gave up 5 bases; unmatched junction bases: 6. This CDR3 has 16 residues. Germline values: CDR1 KGHSH, CDR2 LQKENI. Written as DNA, the CDR3 is TGTGCCAGCTCACCGCGGACTAGCGGGAGTCCCGAGACCCAGTACTTC. Its translation is CASSPRTSGSPETQYF.

This chain uses TRBV7-9 with TRBJ1-2; TRBD1 matches at 10 bases. Looked up from germline, CDR1 is SEHNR and CDR2 is FQNEAQ (reference sequence). The CDR3 loop spans 16 amino acids. J lost 6 bases, V lost 5 bases, and 12 bases had no gene match. The CDR3 DNA sequence: TGTGCCAGCAGCCCGGCCCGACAGGGGGCGCCGGATGGCTACACCTTC. The encoded protein is CASSPARQGAPDGYTF. The whole variable domain, remainder taken from reference TRBV7-9 and TRBJ1-2, is DTGVSQNPRHKITKRGQNVTFRCDPISEHNRLYWYRQTLGQGPEFLTYFQNEAQLEKSRLLSDRFSAERPKGSFSTLEIQRTEQGDSAMYLCASSPARQGAPDGYTFGSGTRLTVV.

This chain uses TRBV7-9 with TRBJ1-2; 9 bases are a match to TRBD1. CDR1 SEHNR and CDR2 FQNEAQ come from the germline V gene (reference sequence). The V gene end was trimmed by 4 bases and the J gene end by 7 bases; junction bases not matched to a gene: 1. The CDR3 extends over 12 amino acids. CDR3 region: CASSSTGGGYTF. DNA of the CDR3: TGTGCCAGCAGCTCGACAGGGGGTGGCTACACCTTC.

The chain employs TRBV10-3 and TRBJ2-1, with TRBD2 matching over 16 bases. This CDR3 has 16 amino acids. J gave up 5 bases and V 7 bases, and 5 bases lay outside the gene matches. Germline-derived CDR1 and CDR2 are ENHRY and SYGVKD. The CDR3 DNA sequence: TGTGCCATCAAATCGGGACTAGCGGGGGGGGACAATGAGCAGTTCTTC. Its protein product is CAIKSGLAGGDNEQFF.

The chain couples TRBV7-9 to TRBJ2-1; 7 nucleotides agree with TRBD1. This CDR3 is built from 13 residues. CDR1 is SEHNR, CDR2 FQNEAQ, per germline (reference sequence). Trimming took 6 bases from V and 6 from J; bases not matched to a gene: 5. The CDR3 DNA reads as TGTGCCAGCAGTGATTCAGGGGGCAATGAGCAGTTCTTC. The encoded protein is CASSDSGGNEQFF.

The chain employs TRBV7-2 and TRBJ2-2, with D perhaps TRBD2 (5 bases). CDR1 and CDR2 (germline): SGHTA, FQGNSA. CDR3 length: 16 amino acids. Trimming took off 3 bases at V and 0 bases at J, with 11 bases between the two ends. The CDR3 here is CASSLSGASNTGELFF. CDR3 coding DNA: TGTGCCAGCAGCTTGAGCGGTGCTTCGAACACCGGGGAGCTGTTTTTT.

J is TRBJ2-2 and V is TRBV27; D uncertain. V gave up 4 bases and J gave up 2 bases, with 5 bases separating them. Germline V gives CDR1 MNHEY, CDR2 SMNVEV (reference sequence). The length of the CDR3 is 13 residues. The CDR3 DNA is TGTGCCAGCAGTTCCGTAAACACCGGGGAGCTGTTTTTT. It is translated as CASSSVNTGELFF.